This T cell receptor (beta chain) emerged from a study of healthy donors' naive CD4 and CD8 T cells. Study details: Donors came from three age groups: 20-25, 40-50 and 60-70 years.

As concerns this clonotype: Its matching antigen is unknown.

A linear amplification protocol produced the TCR libraries from roughly 550 ng of total RNA. TCRdb redid the calling of the reads with MiXCR, one entry per CDR3 protein. The table records about 180,000 distinct CDR3 sequences, about 70% of them present only once. Study results and limitations: The study did not address homeostatic proliferation effects in naive T cells.

Sequencing used naive CD4+ and CD8+ T cells sorted from blood, pooled from several donors. The clonotype was recovered from a pool of human donors in good health; the sample pools cells from several healthy donors.

Here the CDR3 DNA reads TGCAGCGTTGAGAGCCCAGGCACAGATACGCAGTATTTT. As protein: CSVESPGTDTQYF. This sequence joins TRBV29-1 and TRBJ2-3; D gene ambiguous. The V and J ends lost 3 bases and 1 base respectively, with 8 bases between them. Looked up from germline, CDR1 is SQVTM and CDR2 is ANQGSEA. CDR3 length: 13 residues.